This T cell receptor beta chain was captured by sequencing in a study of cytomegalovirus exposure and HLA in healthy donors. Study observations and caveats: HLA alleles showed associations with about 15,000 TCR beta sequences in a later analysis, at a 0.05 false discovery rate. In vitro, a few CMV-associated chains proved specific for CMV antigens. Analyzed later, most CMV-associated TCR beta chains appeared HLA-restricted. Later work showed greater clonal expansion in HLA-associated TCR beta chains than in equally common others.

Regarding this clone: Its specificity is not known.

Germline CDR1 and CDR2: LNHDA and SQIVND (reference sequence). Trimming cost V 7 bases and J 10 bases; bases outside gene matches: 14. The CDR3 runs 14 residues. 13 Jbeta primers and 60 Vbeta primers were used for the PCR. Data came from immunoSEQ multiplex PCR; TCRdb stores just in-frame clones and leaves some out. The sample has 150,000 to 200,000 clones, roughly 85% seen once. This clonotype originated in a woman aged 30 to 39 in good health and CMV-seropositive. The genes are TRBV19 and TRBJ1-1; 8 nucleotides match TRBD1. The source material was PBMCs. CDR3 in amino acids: CASKARDRGWSAFF. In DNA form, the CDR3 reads TGTGCCAGTAAAGCCCGCGACAGGGGATGGTCAGCTTTCTTT.